Below are 11 T cell receptor beta chains sequenced from a single sample in a study of blood T cell repertoires in COVID-19. Data came from immunoSEQ multiplex PCR; TCRdb stores just in-frame clones and leaves some out. In the table there are about 370,000 clones, roughly 89% of which are singletons. What was sequenced was PBMCs or T cells enriched from blood (not recorded which). The receptors derive from a woman in her twenties or thirties who had recovered from COVID-19.

The chain recombines TRBV6-5 with TRBJ1-5, with D perhaps TRBD1 (6 bases). Germline values: CDR1 MNHEY, CDR2 SVGAGI. This CDR3 spans 13 amino acids. Trimming removed 0 bases from V and 15 bases from J, with 15 bases in between. The CDR3 here is CASSYSTGLEPHF. The CDR3 DNA is TGTGCCAGCAGTTACTCGACAGGACTTGAACCGCATTTT.

The V call is TRBV15, the J call TRBJ1-6; 10 nucleotides align to TRBD1. V dropped 5 bases and J dropped 8; count of bases not matched to a gene: 18. The length of the CDR3 is 19 residues. Looked up from germline, CDR1 is LNHNV and CDR2 is YYDKDF (reference sequence). The CDR3 nucleotides are TGTGCCACCAGCGGACGGCGCGCAATATGGGACAGGGGTGATTCACCCCTCCACTTT. It codes for CATSGRRAIWDRGDSPLHF.

V is TRBV5-1 and J is TRBJ1-3; TRBD1 agrees at 7 bases. Germline CDR1 is SGHRS and CDR2 is YFSETQ. The CDR3 runs to 14 residues. J was trimmed by 2 bases and V by 4 bases; bases with no gene match: 3. The CDR3 sequence: CASSGGGAGNTIYF. CDR3 nucleotide sequence: TGCGCCAGCAGCGGAGGGGGCGCTGGAAACACCATATATTTT.

V and J are TRBV7-9 and TRBJ2-2; D unclear. The CDR3 runs 13 residues. The ends were cut back, 8 bases at V and 1 base at J, with 8 bases in the middle. CDR1 and CDR2 from the germline V gene are SEHNR and FQNEAQ (reference sequence). The DNA of the CDR3 is TGTGCCAGCGTAACCAGGAACACCGGGGAGCTGTTTTTT. This translates into CASVTRNTGELFF. Using reference TRBV7-9 and TRBJ2-2 for the parts outside the CDR3, the full variable domain is DTGVSQNPRHKITKRGQNVTFRCDPISEHNRLYWYRQTLGQGPEFLTYFQNEAQLEKSRLLSDRFSAERPKGSFSTLEIQRTEQGDSAMYLCASVTRNTGELFFGEGSRLTVL.

This clone was seen a few times. This chain connects TRBV10-1 to TRBJ2-2, with 7 nucleotides matching TRBD2. Germline CDR1 reads WNHNN; CDR2 reads SYGVQD (reference sequence). V shed 6 bases and J 0 bases; nucleotides not matched to a gene: 4. This CDR3 region has 15 residues. CDR3 in DNA: TGCGCCAGCAGCGCTGGACTAGCGAACACCGGGGAGCTGTTTTTT. Translating it yields CASSAGLANTGELFF.

In this sample, this clone turned up a few times. The chain employs TRBV19 and TRBJ1-6, with 7 bases lining up with TRBD1. From germline, CDR1 is LNHDA and CDR2 SQIVND (reference sequence). The CDR3 spans 14 residues. V was pared by 4 bases and J by 6 bases, with 3 bases of the junction left unmatched. CDR3 in amino acids: CASSTWDSNSPLHF. CDR3 nucleotide sequence: TGTGCCAGTAGTACCTGGGACAGTAATTCACCCCTCCACTTT.

The rearrangement links TRBV6-5 to TRBJ1-1; TRBD1 might be the D (5 bases). This CDR3 has 14 residues. Trimming cost V 6 bases and J 4 bases, with 15 bases left between them. Germline CDR1 MNHEY, CDR2 SVGAGI. CDR3 region: CASSPGGGTTEAFF. DNA for the CDR3: TGTGCCAGCAGCCCCGGGGGGGGGACCACTGAAGCTTTCTTT.

The chain carries TRBV12-3 or TRBV12-4 and TRBJ1-4, with a weak D call TRBD1 (5 bases). Trimming stripped 6 bases from V and 10 bases from J, with 9 bases between. The CDR3 length is 11 residues. The CDR3 is CASRAGGKLFF. In DNA, the CDR3 is TGTGCCAGCAGGGCCGGGGGAAAACTGTTTTTT.

CDR3 nucleotides: TGCGCCAGCAGCTTGATCGGATCGGCAAGAGGGCAAGAGACCCAGTACTTC. It specifies CASSLIGSARGQETQYF. This chain uses TRBV5-1 with TRBJ2-5; a weak D match, TRBD2 (5 bases). In germline, CDR1 is SGHRS, CDR2 YFSETQ. The V and J ends lost 1 base and 2 bases respectively, with 18 bases between them. This CDR3 comprises 17 residues.

This clone showed up just once. The CDR3 nucleotides read TGTGCTAGTGGTTTGGTTTTGACACAGAACACTGAAGCTTTCTTT. It encodes CASGLVLTQNTEAFF. The V gene is TRBV12-5, the J gene TRBJ1-1; no clear D. The germline gives CDR1 LGHNT, CDR2 FRNRAP. With 0 bases removed from V and 1 base from J, the gap between germline ends came to 9 bases. This CDR3 has 15 amino acids.

J is TRBJ2-1 and V is TRBV7-9; D gene unclear. Deletions cut 3 bases from V and 8 bases from J, with 11 bases between. The CDR3 runs to 13 residues. From germline, CDR1 is SEHNR and CDR2 FQNEAQ (reference sequence). The CDR3: CASSFGTIDEQFF. CDR3 DNA: TGTGCCAGCAGCTTTGGTACAATCGATGAGCAGTTCTTC.